Below are 13 T cell receptor beta chains sequenced from a single sample in a study of cytomegalovirus exposure and HLA in healthy donors. Profiling relied on immunoSEQ multiplex PCR, and the TCRdb table lists in-frame clones only, not all of them. The sample lists 70,000 or so clones, 94% seen once, with less than 2% in the top ten. Specimen: PBMCs. The receptors here all came from a woman younger than 35 in good health and CMV-seropositive.

V gene TRBV28 combines with J gene TRBJ2-1, with 12 bases lining up with TRBD2. Per germline, CDR1 MDHEN and CDR2 SYDVKM. This CDR3 spans 15 amino acids. V shed 5 bases and J 6 bases; nucleotides not matched to a gene: 5. The CDR3 region is CASSILAGGGNEQFF. The CDR3 nucleotides read TGTGCCAGCAGTATACTAGCGGGAGGTGGCAATGAGCAGTTCTTC.

Written as DNA, the CDR3 is TGTGCCAGCAGCCCGGGACAGCAGAGGACAGATACGCAGTATTTT. Translated, it gives CASSPGQQRTDTQYF. The chain recombines TRBV7-6 with TRBJ2-3; 7 bases align to TRBD1. The CDR3 runs 15 residues. The V gene's germline CDR1 is SGHVS and CDR2 FNYEAQ. V shed 5 bases, J shed 3 bases, and the junction held 8 bases outside the gene matches.

The chain's CDR3 is CASSQVTGSHTEAFF. CDR3 DNA sequence: TGCGCCAGCAGCCAAGTTACGGGGAGTCACACTGAAGCTTTCTTT. The V and J genes are TRBV4-3 and TRBJ1-1; D is undetermined. Per germline, CDR1 LGHNA and CDR2 YSLEER. This CDR3 region has 15 residues. The ends were cut back, 1 base at V and 3 bases at J, with 12 bases in the middle.

The rearrangement uses TRBV30 and TRBJ2-3; 7 bases are shared with TRBD2. The germline V gene has CDR1 GTSNPN and CDR2 SVGIG (reference sequence). V lost 1 base and J lost 3; bases outside the gene matches: 1. The CDR3 spans 13 residues. The CDR3 bases are TGTGCCTGGAGTGCGGGGGGAACAGATACGCAGTATTTT. Residues: CAWSAGGTDTQYF. The full variable domain, rest sourced from reference TRBV30 and TRBJ2-3, is SQTIHQWPATLVQPVGSPLSLECTVEGTSNPNLYWYRQAAGRGLQLLFYSVGIGQISSEVPQNLSASRPQDRQFILSSKKLLLSDSGFYLCAWSAGGTDTQYFGPGTRLTVL.

The chain recombines TRBV10-3 with TRBJ2-1; the match to TRBD2 covers 9 bases. Germline V CDR1 and CDR2: ENHRY, SYGVKD. V lost 6 bases to trimming and J lost 1 base; unmatched junction nucleotides: 4. This CDR3 comprises 15 residues. CDR3 DNA sequence: TGTGCCATCAGCCCGACTAGCGGTTCCTACAATGAGCAGTTCTTC. It encodes CAISPTSGSYNEQFF.

This chain connects TRBV30 to TRBJ1-3; no definite D call. V was clipped by 3 bases and J by 2 bases, with 8 bases between them. The CDR3 length is 13 residues. The germline V gene encodes CDR1 GTSNPN and CDR2 SVGIG (reference sequence). CDR3 region: CAWSPGPGNTIYF. Here the CDR3 DNA reads TGTGCCTGGAGCCCTGGCCCTGGAAACACCATATATTTT.

A word on this clone: At one boundary the junction diverges from the germline segment, which might be a read error. V and J are TRBV7-7 and TRBJ2-5; D is possibly TRBD1 (5 bases). Germline CDR1 and CDR2: SSHAT and FNYEAQ (reference sequence). The CDR3 is 13 residues long. As DNA, the CDR3 is TGTGCTAGCAGCTTAGGGGAAAGGGGAACCCAGTACTTC. This encodes CASSLGERGTQYF.

This sequence joins TRBV11-2 and TRBJ1-2; 8 positions match TRBD1. Germline assignment: CDR1 SGHAT and CDR2 FQNNGV. V lost 5 bases, J lost 3 bases, and 5 bases stayed unmatched. The CDR3 length is 14 residues. CDR3 coding DNA: TGTGCCAGCAGCCGCCTACAGGGGGACTATGGCTACACCTTC. As protein: CASSRLQGDYGYTF.

The rearrangement links TRBV7-9 to TRBJ1-1, with D possibly TRBD1 on 5 matching bases. Trimming removed 5 bases at V and 1 base at J, with 17 bases between. The CDR3 contains 16 residues. Germline lookup yields CDR1 SEHNR and CDR2 FQNEAQ (reference sequence). CDR3 in amino acids: CASSQSGRRGNTEAFF. The CDR3 DNA is TGTGCCAGCAGCCAATCGGGTAGGAGGGGGAACACTGAAGCTTTCTTT.

CDR3 nucleotide sequence: TGCGCCAGCAGCTCCGGGACTAGCGGGGGGTCGCGCACAGATACGCAGTATTTT. Its protein product is CASSSGTSGGSRTDTQYF. This chain joins TRBV5-1 and TRBJ2-3; 15 bases are a match to TRBD2. Germline CDR1 and CDR2: SGHRS and YFSETQ. This CDR3 spans 18 amino acids. Unmatched junction bases numbered 6, after V lost 3 bases and J lost 1 base.

This chain connects TRBV19 to TRBJ1-2, with D unclear. The CDR3 length is 13 residues. Looked up from germline, CDR1 is LNHDA and CDR2 is SQIVND (reference sequence). V was pared by 6 bases and J by 3 bases, with 11 bases between. CDR3 sequence reads: CASRESPDYGYTF. CDR3 in DNA: TGTGCCAGTAGAGAAAGTCCGGACTATGGCTACACCTTC.

The genes are TRBV11-2 and TRBJ2-7; 9 bases map to TRBD1. The trim removed 5 bases at V and 3 bases at J, leaving 5 bases unmatched. This CDR3 is 14 amino acids long. CDR1 and CDR2 from the germline V gene are SGHAT and FQNNGV. In DNA, the CDR3 is TGTGCCAGCAGCCCCGGACAGGGGTTCTACGAGCAGTACTTC. Translated: CASSPGQGFYEQYF.

The rearrangement joins TRBV4-2 to TRBJ1-6; TRBD1 might be the D (5 bases). CDR1 is LGHNA and CDR2 is YNFKEQ in the germline V gene. The ends were cut back, 0 bases at V and 9 bases at J, with 9 bases in the middle. The CDR3 has 14 amino acids. The CDR3 nucleotides read TGTGCCAGCAGCCAAGAGGGACTCGGTTCACCCCTCCACTTT. This sequence encodes CASSQEGLGSPLHF.